These 13 T cell receptor beta chains originate from one sample sequenced in a study of T cell changes during pregnancy in multiple sclerosis. Produced via immunoSEQ multiplex PCR; TCRdb's table is partial and in-frame only. This sample has around 100,000 clones, with approximately 90% found just once. The sample was peripheral blood, taken after pregnancy. Receptor source: a female donor with multiple sclerosis, enrolled in a pregnancy study.

This clone showed up just once. V usage is TRBV2 and J usage is TRBJ2-2, with D maybe TRBD1 (6 bases). This CDR3 spans 15 amino acids. V lost 7 bases and J lost 0, with 12 bases in between. In germline, CDR1 is SNHLY, CDR2 FYNNEI. The CDR3 reads CASTRQDANTGELFF. The CDR3 bases are TGTGCCAGCACCCGACAGGACGCGAACACCGGGGAGCTGTTTTTT.

V and J are TRBV27 and TRBJ1-1; the match to TRBD1 covers 8 bases. Germline CDR1 is MNHEY and CDR2 is SMNVEV (reference sequence). The J segment lost 5 bases and the V segment lost 5 bases, leaving 4 bases of the junction unmatched. CDR3 size: 13 residues. CDR3 residues: CASSQGAWTEAFF. CDR3 DNA: TGTGCCAGCAGTCAGGGGGCATGGACTGAAGCTTTCTTT.

The chain links TRBV7-8 to TRBJ2-7; D gene ambiguous. The germline CDR1 and CDR2 sequences are SGHVS and FQNEAQ. Trimming removed 8 bases from V and 4 bases from J, with 12 bases in between. CDR3 length equals 12 residues. CDR3 protein: CASGGYVYEQYF. CDR3 DNA sequence: TGTGCCAGCGGCGGATATGTTTACGAGCAGTACTTC.

The chain combines TRBV11-2 with TRBJ1-2; no clear D gene. The CDR3 spans 11 residues. Germline V gene data show CDR1 as SGHAT and CDR2 as FQNNGV. V shed 8 bases and J shed 8 bases, with 12 bases lying between them. The CDR3 spells CASRSLGGYTF. The CDR3 coding sequence is TGTGCCAGCCGAAGTCTCGGGGGCTACACCTTC.

V gene TRBV19 combines with J gene TRBJ1-3, with D tentatively TRBD1 (5 bases). Germline lookup yields CDR1 LNHDA and CDR2 SQIVND (reference sequence). Between the trimmed V and J ends, which lost 6 bases and 0 bases, there was a span of 15 bases. The length of the CDR3 is 16 residues. This CDR3 is CASSPPRQYSGNTIYF. CDR3 bases: TGTGCCAGTAGCCCCCCCAGACAGTACTCTGGAAACACCATATATTTT.

The chain uses TRBV10-3 and TRBJ1-5, with D uncertain. The germline V gene has CDR1 ENHRY and CDR2 SYGVKD. Trimming left V 3 bases short and J 7 bases short, with 13 bases between. CDR3 length equals 14 residues. The CDR3 DNA reads as TGTGCCATCAGTGATGTGGGCCGAGAACAGCCCCAGCATTTT. Translation: CAISDVGREQPQHF.

The chain carries TRBV30 and TRBJ2-5, with 9 bases lining up with TRBD1. J was trimmed by 2 bases and V by 3 bases; bases with no gene match: 7. From germline, CDR1 is GTSNPN and CDR2 SVGIG (reference sequence). The CDR3 runs to 15 residues. The DNA for the CDR3 is TGTGCCTGGAGCTTGGACAGGGGTCCACAAGAGACCCAGTACTTC. Translating it yields CAWSLDRGPQETQYF.

The rearrangement joins TRBV7-8 to TRBJ2-1, with D possibly matching TRBD2 (6 bases). Germline V gives CDR1 SGHVS, CDR2 FQNEAQ. CDR3 length equals 15 residues. Trimming pared 5 bases from V and 5 bases from J, leaving 16 bases between. The CDR3 region has the DNA TGTGCCAGCAGCCTACCCCGACTAGATAACAATGAGCAGTTCTTC. This sequence encodes CASSLPRLDNNEQFF.

This clone occurred a few times. The chain couples TRBV27 to TRBJ2-7; 8 bases are shared with TRBD2. The CDR3 covers 16 residues. Germline CDR1 and CDR2: MNHEY and SMNVEV (reference sequence). V gave up 4 bases and J gave up 7 bases; unmatched junction bases: 15. The DNA for the CDR3 is TGTGCCAGCAGTTCTATCGACGGACTAGCCTCGCGGGAGCAGTACTTC. It encodes CASSSIDGLASREQYF.

DNA for the CDR3: TGTGCCAGCAGCTTAGATCCTCACCGAACTCTGAACACTGAAGCTTTCTTT. Encoded protein: CASSLDPHRTLNTEAFF. The V gene is TRBV7-2, the J gene TRBJ1-1; D call uncertain. The CDR3 runs 17 residues. V shed 1 base and J shed 0 bases, with 15 bases lying between them. Germline V gene sequence: CDR1 SGHTA, CDR2 FQGNSA.

The chain uses TRBV7-9 and TRBJ1-1; perhaps TRBD1 as D (5 bases). V lost 8 bases and J 1 base, leaving 11 bases between the germline ends. Looked up from germline, CDR1 is SEHNR and CDR2 is FQNEAQ (reference sequence). This CDR3 is built from 13 residues. As DNA, the CDR3 is TGTGCCAGCCGCGGACACCAGAACACTGAAGCTTTCTTT. Residues: CASRGHQNTEAFF.

The chain combines TRBV2 with TRBJ2-7; 9 positions agree with TRBD1. V was clipped by 7 bases and J by 5 bases; unmatched bases: 6. Germline CDR1 SNHLY, CDR2 FYNNEI. The CDR3 has 13 residues. DNA for the CDR3: TGTGCCAGCACGGGACAGGGTCGCGACGAGCAGTACTTC. It is translated as CASTGQGRDEQYF.

This chain uses TRBV30 with TRBJ2-1; tentatively, D is TRBD1 (6 bases). The CDR3 is made up of 12 amino acids. Deletions cut 0 bases from V and 7 bases from J, with 7 bases between. Germline-derived CDR1 and CDR2 are GTSNPN and SVGIG (reference sequence). This chain's CDR3 is CAWSVRGNEQFF. The DNA of the CDR3 is TGTGCCTGGAGTGTAAGGGGGAATGAGCAGTTCTTC.